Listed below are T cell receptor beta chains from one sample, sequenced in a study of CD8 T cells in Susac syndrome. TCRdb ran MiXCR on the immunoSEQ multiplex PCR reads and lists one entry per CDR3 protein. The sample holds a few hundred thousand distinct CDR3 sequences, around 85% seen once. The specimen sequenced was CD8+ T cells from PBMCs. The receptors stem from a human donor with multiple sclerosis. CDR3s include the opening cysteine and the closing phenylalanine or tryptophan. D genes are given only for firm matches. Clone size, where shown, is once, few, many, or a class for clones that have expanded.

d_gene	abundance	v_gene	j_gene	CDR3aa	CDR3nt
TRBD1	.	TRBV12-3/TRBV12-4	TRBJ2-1	CASSFETGALSEQFF	TGTGCCAGCAGTTTTGAGACAGGGGCGTTATCCGAGCAGTTCTTC
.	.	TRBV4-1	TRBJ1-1	CASSQVGTILVTEAFF	TGCGCCAGCAGCCAAGTAGGAACGATACTCGTAACTGAAGCTTTCTTT
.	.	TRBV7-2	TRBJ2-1	CASSLSGRGTFYGDEQFF	TGTGCCAGCAGCTTATCAGGAAGGGGAACTTTTTATGGCGATGAGCAGTTCTTC
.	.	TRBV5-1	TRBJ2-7	CASGQYDISYERYF	TGCGCCAGTGGACAGTACGATATCTCCTACGAGCGGTACTTC
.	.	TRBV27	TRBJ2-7	CASSPNPGSGYEQYF	TGTGCCAGCAGTCCAAACCCAGGGTCGGGCTACGAGCAGTACTTC
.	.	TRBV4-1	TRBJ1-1	CASSQGVGNTEAFF	TGCGCCAGCAGCCAAGGTGTTGGGAACACTGAAGCTTTCTTT
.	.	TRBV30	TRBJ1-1	CAWSLHVPEAFF	TGTGCCTGGAGCCTGCACGTACCTGAAGCTTTCTTT
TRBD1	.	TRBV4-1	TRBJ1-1	CASSQGQSGAAMNTEAFF	TGCGCCAGCAGCCAGGGACAGTCTGGCGCGGCCATGAACACTGAAGCTTTCTTT
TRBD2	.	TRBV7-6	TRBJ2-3	CASSSPGLGPDTQYF	TGTGCCAGCAGCTCCCCGGGACTAGGTCCAGATACGCAGTATTTT
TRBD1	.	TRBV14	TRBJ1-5	CASSPTGGEPQHF	TGTGCCAGCAGCCCGACAGGGGGAGAGCCCCAGCATTTT
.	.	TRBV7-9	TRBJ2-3	CASSFPGTDTQYF	TGTGCCAGCAGCTTCCCGGGAACAGATACGCAGTATTTT
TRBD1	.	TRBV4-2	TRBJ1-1	CASSQLTGDTEAFF	TGTGCCAGCAGCCAGTTGACAGGGGACACTGAAGCTTTCTTT
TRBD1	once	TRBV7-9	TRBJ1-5	CASSQGQGAFGNQPQHF	TGTGCCAGCAGCCAAGGACAGGGGGCGTTCGGCAATCAGCCCCAGCATTTT
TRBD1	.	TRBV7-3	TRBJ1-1	CASSLTGTGLLNTEAFF	TGTGCCAGCAGCTTAACGGGGACAGGGCTCTTGAACACTGAAGCTTTCTTT
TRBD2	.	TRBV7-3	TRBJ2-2	CASSLVGGRASGFGAGELFF	TGTGCCAGCAGCTTGGTAGGAGGGAGGGCAAGTGGATTTGGAGCCGGGGAGCTGTTTTTT
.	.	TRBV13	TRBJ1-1	CASSWWTGNTEAFF	TGTGCCAGCAGCTGGTGGACGGGGAACACTGAAGCTTTCTTT
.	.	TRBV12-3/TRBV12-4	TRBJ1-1	CASSLGLPNTEAFF	TGTGCCAGCAGTTTAGGACTGCCTAACACTGAAGCTTTCTTT
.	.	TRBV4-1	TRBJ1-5	CASSQDGQGWNQPQHF	TGCGCCAGCAGCCAAGATGGCCAGGGGTGGAATCAGCCCCAGCATTTT
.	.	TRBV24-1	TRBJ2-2	CATSDDTLTGELFF	TGTGCCACCAGTGATGACACCCTCACCGGGGAGCTGTTTTTT
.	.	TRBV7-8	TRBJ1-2	CASSLDFGDGYTF	TGTGCCAGCAGCTTAGATTTCGGGGATGGCTACACCTTC
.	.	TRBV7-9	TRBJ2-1	CASSDTGRGYNEQFF	TGTGCCAGCAGCGACACAGGGAGGGGATACAATGAGCAGTTCTTC
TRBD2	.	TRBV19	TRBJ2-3	CASSTPLAASTDTQYF	TGTGCCAGTAGTACTCCACTAGCGGCCAGCACAGATACGCAGTATTTT
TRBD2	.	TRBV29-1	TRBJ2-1	CSGTSGKYNEQFF	TGCAGCGGGACTAGCGGGAAATACAATGAGCAGTTCTTC
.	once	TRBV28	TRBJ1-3	CASSFPTQLGNTIYF	TGTGCCAGCAGTTTCCCAACCCAGCTCGGAAACACCATATATTTT
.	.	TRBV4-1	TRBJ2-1	CASSQEYGTYNEQFF	TGCGCCAGCAGCCAAGAGTACGGGACCTACAATGAGCAGTTCTTC
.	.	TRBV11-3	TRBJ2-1	CASSSLENNEQFF	TGTGCCAGCAGCTCCTTGGAAAACAATGAGCAGTTCTTC
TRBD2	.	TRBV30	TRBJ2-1	CAWSAASGGHEQFF	TGTGCCTGGAGTGCGGCCTCGGGGGGGCATGAGCAGTTCTTC
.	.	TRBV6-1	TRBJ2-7	CASSAFYEQYF	TGTGCCAGCAGTGCCTTTTACGAGCAGTACTTC
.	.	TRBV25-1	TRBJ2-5	CASSDQPRQQETQYF	TGTGCCAGCAGTGACCAACCACGACAGCAAGAGACCCAGTACTTC
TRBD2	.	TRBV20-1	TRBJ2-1	CSARSTSDENYNEQFF	TGCAGTGCTAGATCCACTAGCGACGAAAACTACAATGAGCAGTTCTTC
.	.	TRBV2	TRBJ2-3	CASSEAYAGDPTDTQYF	TGTGCCAGCAGTGAAGCGTATGCAGGGGACCCCACAGATACGCAGTATTTT
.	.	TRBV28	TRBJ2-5	CASRWGSRETETQYF	TGTGCCTCACGATGGGGGTCGCGGGAAACAGAGACCCAGTACTTC
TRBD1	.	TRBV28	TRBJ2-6	CASSLRDRVTGANVLTF	TGTGCCAGCAGTTTGAGGGACAGGGTCACTGGGGCCAACGTCCTGACTTTC
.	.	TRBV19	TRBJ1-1	CASTPEPAAGLWTEAFF	TGTGCCAGTACCCCGGAACCCGCGGCAGGGCTTTGGACTGAAGCTTTCTTT
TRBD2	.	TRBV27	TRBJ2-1	CASSFLGTSGVGEQFF	TGTGCCAGCAGTTTCCTCGGGACTAGCGGGGTGGGTGAGCAGTTCTTC
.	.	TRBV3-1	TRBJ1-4	CASSQEGLTGLFSTNEKLFF	TGTGCCAGCAGCCAAGAAGGTCTAACCGGACTTTTCTCAACTAATGAAAAACTGTTTTTT
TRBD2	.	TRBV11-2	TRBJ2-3	CASSLGRGSGRPTDTQYF	TGTGCCAGCAGCTTAGGTAGGGGTAGCGGGAGACCCACAGATACGCAGTATTTT
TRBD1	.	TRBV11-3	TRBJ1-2	CASSSHTGQTNYGYTF	TGTGCCAGCAGCTCACACACGGGACAGACTAACTATGGCTACACCTTC
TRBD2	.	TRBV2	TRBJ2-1	CASKRGRGYNEQFF	TGTGCCAGCAAACGCGGGAGGGGGTACAATGAGCAGTTCTTC
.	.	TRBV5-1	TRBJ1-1	CASSFGEVNTEAFF	TGCGCCAGCAGCTTCGGAGAAGTAAACACTGAAGCTTTCTTT
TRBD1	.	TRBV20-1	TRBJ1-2	CSANTQGEAYGYTF	TGCAGTGCTAATACACAGGGGGAAGCCTATGGCTACACCTTC
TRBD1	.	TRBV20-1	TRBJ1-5	CSAGGPYSNHPQHF	TGCAGTGCAGGGGGCCCTTATAGCAATCACCCCCAGCATTTT
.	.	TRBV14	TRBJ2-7	CASSHGSSVYEQYF	TGTGCCAGCAGCCACGGGAGCAGTGTCTACGAGCAGTACTTC
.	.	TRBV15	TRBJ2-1	CATSRDLIFTNEQFF	TGTGCCACCAGCAGAGATTTGATCTTTACCAATGAGCAGTTCTTC
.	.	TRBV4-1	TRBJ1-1	CASSLTQGMVNTEAFF	TGCGCCAGCAGCCTCACACAGGGTATGGTGAACACTGAAGCTTTCTTT
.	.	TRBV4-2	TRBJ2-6	CASSQVKGSGANVLTF	TGTGCCAGCAGCCAAGTGAAGGGTTCTGGGGCCAACGTCCTGACTTTC